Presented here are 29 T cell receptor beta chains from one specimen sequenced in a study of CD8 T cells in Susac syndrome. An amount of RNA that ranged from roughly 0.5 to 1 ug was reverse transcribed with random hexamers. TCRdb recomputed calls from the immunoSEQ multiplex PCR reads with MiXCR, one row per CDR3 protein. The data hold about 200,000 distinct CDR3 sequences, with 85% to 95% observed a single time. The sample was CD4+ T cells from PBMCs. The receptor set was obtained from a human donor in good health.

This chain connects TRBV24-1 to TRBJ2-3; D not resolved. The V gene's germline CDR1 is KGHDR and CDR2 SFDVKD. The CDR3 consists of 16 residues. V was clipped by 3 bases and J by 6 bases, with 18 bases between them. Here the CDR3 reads CATSDPLAGGTDTQYF. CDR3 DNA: TGTGCCACCAGTGATCCGTTGGCAGGTGGAACGGATACGCAGTATTTT.

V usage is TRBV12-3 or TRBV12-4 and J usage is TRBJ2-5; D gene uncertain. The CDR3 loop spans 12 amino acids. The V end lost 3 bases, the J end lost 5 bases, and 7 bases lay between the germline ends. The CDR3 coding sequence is TGTGCCAGCAGTTTCATCCGGGAGACCCAGTACTTC. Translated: CASSFIRETQYF.

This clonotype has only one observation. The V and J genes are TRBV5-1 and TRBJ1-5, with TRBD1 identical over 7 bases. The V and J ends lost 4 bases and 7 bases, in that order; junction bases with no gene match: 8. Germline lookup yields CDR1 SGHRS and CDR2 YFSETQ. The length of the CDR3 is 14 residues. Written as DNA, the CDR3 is TGCGCCAGCAGCCAGTCTACAGGGGACCAGCCCCAGCATTTT. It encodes CASSQSTGDQPQHF.

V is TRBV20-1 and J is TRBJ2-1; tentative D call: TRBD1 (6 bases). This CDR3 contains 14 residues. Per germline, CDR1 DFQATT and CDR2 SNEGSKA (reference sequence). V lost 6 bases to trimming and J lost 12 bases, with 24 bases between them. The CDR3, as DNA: TGCAGTGCCCCACCCAGGGGCTCCTACCTGGGGCAGTTCTTC. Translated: CSAPPRGSYLGQFF.

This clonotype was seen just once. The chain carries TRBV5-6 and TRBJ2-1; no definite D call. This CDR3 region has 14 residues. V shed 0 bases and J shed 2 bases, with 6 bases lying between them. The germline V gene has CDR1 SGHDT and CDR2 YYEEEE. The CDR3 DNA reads TGTGCCAGCAGCTTGGGTTACGCCTACAATGAGCAGTTCTTC. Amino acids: CASSLGYAYNEQFF.

The CDR3 here is CASSREEGQPQHF. CDR3 nucleotides: TGTGCCAGCAGCAGGGAGGAGGGTCAGCCCCAGCATTTT. The V and J genes are TRBV6-6 and TRBJ1-5; maybe TRBD1 (5 bases). CDR3 length equals 13 residues. Germline V lookup: CDR1 MNHNY, CDR2 SVGAGI (reference sequence). V lost 6 bases to trimming and J lost 6 bases, with 12 bases between them.

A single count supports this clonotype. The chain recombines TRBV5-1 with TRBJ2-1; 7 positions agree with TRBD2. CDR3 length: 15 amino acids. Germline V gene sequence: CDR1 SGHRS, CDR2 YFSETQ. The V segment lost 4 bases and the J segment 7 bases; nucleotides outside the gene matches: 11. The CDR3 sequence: CASSDQKREGNEQFF. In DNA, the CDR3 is TGCGCCAGCAGCGATCAGAAGCGGGAAGGGAATGAGCAGTTCTTC.

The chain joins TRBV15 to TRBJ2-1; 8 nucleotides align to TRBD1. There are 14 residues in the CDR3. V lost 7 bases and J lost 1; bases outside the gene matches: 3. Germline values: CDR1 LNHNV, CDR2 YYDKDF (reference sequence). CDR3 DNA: TGTGCCACCAACCGGGACAGGTCCTACAATGAGCAGTTCTTC. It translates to CATNRDRSYNEQFF.

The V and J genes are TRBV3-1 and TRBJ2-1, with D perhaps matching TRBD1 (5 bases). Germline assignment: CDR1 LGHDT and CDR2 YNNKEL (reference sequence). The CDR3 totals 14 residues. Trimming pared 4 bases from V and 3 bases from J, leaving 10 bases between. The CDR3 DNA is TGTGCCAGCAGCCGGGATCAGGGCTACAATGAGCAGTTCTTC. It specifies CASSRDQGYNEQFF.

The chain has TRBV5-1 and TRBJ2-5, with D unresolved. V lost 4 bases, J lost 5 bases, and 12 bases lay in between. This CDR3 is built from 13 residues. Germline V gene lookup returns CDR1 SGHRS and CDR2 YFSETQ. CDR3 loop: CASSPAIGETQYF. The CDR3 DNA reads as TGCGCCAGCAGCCCAGCGATCGGGGAGACCCAGTACTTC.

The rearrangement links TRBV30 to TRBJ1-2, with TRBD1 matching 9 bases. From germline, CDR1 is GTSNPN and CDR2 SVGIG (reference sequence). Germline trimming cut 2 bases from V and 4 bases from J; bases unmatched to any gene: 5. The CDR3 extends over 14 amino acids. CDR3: CAWSPGQGGYGYTF. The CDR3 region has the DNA TGTGCCTGGAGTCCGGGACAGGGAGGCTATGGCTACACCTTC.

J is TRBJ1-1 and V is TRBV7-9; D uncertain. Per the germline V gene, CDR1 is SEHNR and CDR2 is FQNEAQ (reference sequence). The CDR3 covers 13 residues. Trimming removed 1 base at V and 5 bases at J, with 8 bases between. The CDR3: CASSLGANTEAFF. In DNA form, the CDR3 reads TGTGCCAGCAGCTTAGGGGCGAATACTGAAGCTTTCTTT.

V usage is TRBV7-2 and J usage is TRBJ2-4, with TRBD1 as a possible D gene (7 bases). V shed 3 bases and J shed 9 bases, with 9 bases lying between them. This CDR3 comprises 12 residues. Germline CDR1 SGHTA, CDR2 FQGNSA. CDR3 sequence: CASSFQGGIQYF. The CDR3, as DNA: TGTGCCAGCAGCTTCCAGGGGGGCATTCAGTACTTC. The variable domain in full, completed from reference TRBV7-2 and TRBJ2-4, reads GAGVSQSPSNKVTEKGKDVELRCDPISGHTALYWYRQSLGQGLEFLIYFQGNSAPDKSGLPSDRFSAERTGGSVSTLTIQRTQQEDSAVYLCASSFQGGIQYFGAGTRLSVL.

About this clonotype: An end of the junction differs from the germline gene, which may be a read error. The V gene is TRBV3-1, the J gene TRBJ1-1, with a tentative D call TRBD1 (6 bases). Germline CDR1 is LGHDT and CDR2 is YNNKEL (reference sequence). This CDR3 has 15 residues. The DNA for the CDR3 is TGTGCCAGCAGCCCTATGACAGGAGAGAACACTGAAGTTTTCTTT. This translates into CASSPMTGENTEVFF.

The CDR3 loop reads CASSEEPIQYF. In DNA, the CDR3 is TGTGCCAGCAGTGAGGAACCAATTCAGTACTTC. The chain employs TRBV2 and TRBJ2-4; D is unresolved. This CDR3 is built from 11 residues. CDR1 SNHLY and CDR2 FYNNEI come from the germline V gene. V lost 3 bases and J 10 bases, leaving 7 bases between the germline ends.

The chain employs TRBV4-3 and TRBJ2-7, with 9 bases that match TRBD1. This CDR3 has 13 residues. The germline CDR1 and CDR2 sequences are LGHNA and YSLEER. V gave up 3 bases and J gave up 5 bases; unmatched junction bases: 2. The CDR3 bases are TGCGCCAGCAGCCAGGACAGGGGACACGAGCAGTACTTC. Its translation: CASSQDRGHEQYF.

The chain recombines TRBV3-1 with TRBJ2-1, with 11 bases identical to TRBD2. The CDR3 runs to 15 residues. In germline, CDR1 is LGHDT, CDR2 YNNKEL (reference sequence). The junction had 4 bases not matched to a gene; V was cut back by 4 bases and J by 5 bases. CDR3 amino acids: CASSRRLAGNNEQFF. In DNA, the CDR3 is TGTGCCAGCAGCCGCCGACTAGCGGGAAACAATGAGCAGTTCTTC.

CDR3 protein: CASSQEDRNTEAFF. As DNA, the CDR3 is TGTGCCAGCAGCCAAGAGGACAGGAACACTGAAGCTTTCTTT. The V call is TRBV3-1, the J call TRBJ1-1; maybe TRBD1 (6 bases). This CDR3 region has 14 residues. In germline, CDR1 is LGHDT, CDR2 YNNKEL (reference sequence). The V gene lost 0 bases and the J gene lost 1 base, with 6 bases spanning the gap.

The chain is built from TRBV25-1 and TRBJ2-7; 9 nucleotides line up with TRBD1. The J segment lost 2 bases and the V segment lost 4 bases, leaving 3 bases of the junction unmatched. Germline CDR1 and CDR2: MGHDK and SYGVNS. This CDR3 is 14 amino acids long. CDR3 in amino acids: CASSGDRGTYEQYF. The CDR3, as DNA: TGTGCCAGCAGTGGAGACAGGGGGACCTACGAGCAGTACTTC.

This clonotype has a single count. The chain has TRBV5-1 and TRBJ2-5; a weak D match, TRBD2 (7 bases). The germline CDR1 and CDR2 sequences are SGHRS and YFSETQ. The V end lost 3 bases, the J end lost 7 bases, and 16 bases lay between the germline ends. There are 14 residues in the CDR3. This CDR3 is CASSSQGGSGTQYF. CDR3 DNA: TGCGCCAGCAGCTCACAGGGAGGGTCGGGGACCCAGTACTTC.

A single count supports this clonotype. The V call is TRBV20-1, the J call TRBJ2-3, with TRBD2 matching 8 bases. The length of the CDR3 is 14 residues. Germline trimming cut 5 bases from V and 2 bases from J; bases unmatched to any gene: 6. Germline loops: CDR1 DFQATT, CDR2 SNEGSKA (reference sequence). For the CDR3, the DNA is TGCAGTGCTCTAAGCGGGGGAGTCACAGATACGCAGTATTTT. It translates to CSALSGGVTDTQYF.

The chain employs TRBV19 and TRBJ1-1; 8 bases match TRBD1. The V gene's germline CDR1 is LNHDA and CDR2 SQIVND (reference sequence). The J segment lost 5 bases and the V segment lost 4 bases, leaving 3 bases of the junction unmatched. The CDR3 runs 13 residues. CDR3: CASSTGGGTEAFF. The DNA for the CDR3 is TGTGCCAGTAGTACAGGGGGCGGAACTGAAGCTTTCTTT.

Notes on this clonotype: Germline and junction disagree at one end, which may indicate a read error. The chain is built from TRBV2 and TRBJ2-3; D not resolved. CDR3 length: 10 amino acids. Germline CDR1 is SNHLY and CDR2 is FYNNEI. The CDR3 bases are TGTGCCAGCAGCGAAGATACGCAGTATTTT. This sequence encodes CASSEDTQYF.

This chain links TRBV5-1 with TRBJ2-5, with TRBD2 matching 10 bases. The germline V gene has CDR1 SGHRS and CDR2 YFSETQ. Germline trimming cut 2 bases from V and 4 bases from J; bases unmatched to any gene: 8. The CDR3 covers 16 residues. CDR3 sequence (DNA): TGCGCCAGCAGCTTAGCGCTAGCGGGAGAGGCAGAGACCCAGTACTTC. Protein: CASSLALAGEAETQYF.

The CDR3: CASSSGLVYEQYF. In DNA, the CDR3 is TGTGCCAGCAGCAGTGGACTAGTCTACGAGCAGTACTTC. This rearrangement joins TRBV11-2 to TRBJ2-7; TRBD2 matches at 7 bases. The germline V gene has CDR1 SGHAT and CDR2 FQNNGV. V lost 5 bases, J lost 3 bases, and 4 bases stayed unmatched. The CDR3 is made up of 13 amino acids.

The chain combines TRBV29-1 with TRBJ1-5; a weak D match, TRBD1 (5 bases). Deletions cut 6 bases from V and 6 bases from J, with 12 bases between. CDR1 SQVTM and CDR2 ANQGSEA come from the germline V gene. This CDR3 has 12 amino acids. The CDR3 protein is CSVSQGSQPQHF. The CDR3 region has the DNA TGCAGCGTATCGCAGGGTAGTCAGCCCCAGCATTTT.

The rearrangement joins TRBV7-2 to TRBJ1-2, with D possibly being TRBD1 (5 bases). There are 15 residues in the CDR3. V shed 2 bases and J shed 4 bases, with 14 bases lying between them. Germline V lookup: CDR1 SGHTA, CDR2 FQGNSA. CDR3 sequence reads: CASSLIPQGVYGYTF. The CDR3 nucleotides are TGTGCCAGCAGCTTAATCCCCCAGGGTGTCTATGGCTACACCTTC.

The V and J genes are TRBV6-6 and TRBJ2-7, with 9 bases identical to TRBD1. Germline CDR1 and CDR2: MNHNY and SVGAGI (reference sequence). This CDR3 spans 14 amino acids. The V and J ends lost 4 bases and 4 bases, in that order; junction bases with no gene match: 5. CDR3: CASSSGDRVYEQYF. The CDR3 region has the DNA TGTGCCAGCAGTTCTGGGGACAGGGTTTACGAGCAGTACTTC.

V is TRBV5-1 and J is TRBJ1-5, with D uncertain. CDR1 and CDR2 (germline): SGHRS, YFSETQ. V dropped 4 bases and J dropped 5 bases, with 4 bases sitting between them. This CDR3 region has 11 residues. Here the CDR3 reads CASSPDQPQHF. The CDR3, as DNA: TGCGCCAGCAGCCCTGATCAGCCCCAGCATTTT.